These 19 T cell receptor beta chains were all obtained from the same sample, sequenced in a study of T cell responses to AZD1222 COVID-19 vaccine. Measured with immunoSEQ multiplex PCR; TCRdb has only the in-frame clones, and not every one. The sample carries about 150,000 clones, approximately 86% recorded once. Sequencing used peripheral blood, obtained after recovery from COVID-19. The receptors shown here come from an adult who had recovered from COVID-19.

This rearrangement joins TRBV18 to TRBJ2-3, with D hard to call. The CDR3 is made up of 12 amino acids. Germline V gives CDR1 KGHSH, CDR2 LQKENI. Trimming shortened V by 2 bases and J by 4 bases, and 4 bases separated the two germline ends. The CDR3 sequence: CASSPGADTQYF. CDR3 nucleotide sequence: TGTGCCAGCTCACCAGGGGCAGATACGCAGTATTTT.

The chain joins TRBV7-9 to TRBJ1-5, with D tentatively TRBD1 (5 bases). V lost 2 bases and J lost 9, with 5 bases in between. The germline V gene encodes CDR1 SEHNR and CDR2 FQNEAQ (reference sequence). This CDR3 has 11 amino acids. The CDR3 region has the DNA TGTGCCAGCAGCTTAAGGGGGCCCCAGCATTTT. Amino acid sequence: CASSLRGPQHF.

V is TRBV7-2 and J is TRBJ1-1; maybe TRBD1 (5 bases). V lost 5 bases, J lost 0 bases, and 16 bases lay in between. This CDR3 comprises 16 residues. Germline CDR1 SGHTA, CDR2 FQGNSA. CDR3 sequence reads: CASSLSGQDMNTEAFF. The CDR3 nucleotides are TGTGCCAGCAGCCTTTCAGGTCAGGACATGAACACTGAAGCTTTCTTT.

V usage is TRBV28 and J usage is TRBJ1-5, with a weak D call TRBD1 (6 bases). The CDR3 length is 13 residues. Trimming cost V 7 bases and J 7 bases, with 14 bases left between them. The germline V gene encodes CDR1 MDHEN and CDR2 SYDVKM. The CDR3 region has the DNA TGTGCCAGCAACACAGGGTACAGGCAGCCCCAGCATTTT. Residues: CASNTGYRQPQHF.

CDR3 nucleotide sequence: TGTGCCAGCAGCCCTGACAGGGGAAACCAGCCCCAGCATTTT. Its translation: CASSPDRGNQPQHF. The gene calls are TRBV5-6 and TRBJ1-5, with 8 bases matching TRBD1. V was clipped by 4 bases and J by 7 bases; unmatched bases: 7. Germline-derived CDR1 and CDR2 are SGHDT and YYEEEE. CDR3 length: 14 residues.

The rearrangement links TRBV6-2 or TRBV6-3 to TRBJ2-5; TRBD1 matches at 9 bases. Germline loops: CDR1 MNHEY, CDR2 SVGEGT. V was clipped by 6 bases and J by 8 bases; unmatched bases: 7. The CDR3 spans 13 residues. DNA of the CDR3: TGTGCCAGCAGCCCCGGGACAGGGATAACCCAGTACTTC. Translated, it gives CASSPGTGITQYF.

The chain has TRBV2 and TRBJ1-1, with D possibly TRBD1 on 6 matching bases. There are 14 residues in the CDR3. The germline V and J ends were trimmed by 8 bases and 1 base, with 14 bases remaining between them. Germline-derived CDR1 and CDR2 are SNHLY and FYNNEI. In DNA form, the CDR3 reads TGTGCCAGCCCCCCCAGGGGACAGAACACTGAAGCTTTCTTT. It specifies CASPPRGQNTEAFF. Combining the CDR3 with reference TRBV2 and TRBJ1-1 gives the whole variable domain EPEVTQTPSHQVTQMGQEVILRCVPISNHLYFYWYRQILGQKVEFLVSFYNNEISEKSEIFDDQFSVERPDGSNFTLKIRSTKLEDSAMYFCASPPRGQNTEAFFGQGTRLTVV.

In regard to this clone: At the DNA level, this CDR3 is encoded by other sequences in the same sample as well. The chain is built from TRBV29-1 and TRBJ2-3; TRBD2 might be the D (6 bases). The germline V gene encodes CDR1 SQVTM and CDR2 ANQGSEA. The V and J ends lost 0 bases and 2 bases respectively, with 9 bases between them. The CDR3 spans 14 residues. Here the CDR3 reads CSVEDRGNTDTQYF. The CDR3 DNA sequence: TGCAGCGTTGAAGATCGGGGGAACACAGATACGCAGTATTTT.

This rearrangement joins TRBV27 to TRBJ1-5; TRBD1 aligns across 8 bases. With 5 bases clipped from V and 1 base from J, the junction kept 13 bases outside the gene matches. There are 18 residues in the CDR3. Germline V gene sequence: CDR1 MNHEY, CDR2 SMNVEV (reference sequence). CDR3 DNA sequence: TGTGCCAGCAGTCCGAGGGGACAGGCCGCGTACAGCAATCAGCCCCAGCATTTT. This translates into CASSPRGQAAYSNQPQHF.

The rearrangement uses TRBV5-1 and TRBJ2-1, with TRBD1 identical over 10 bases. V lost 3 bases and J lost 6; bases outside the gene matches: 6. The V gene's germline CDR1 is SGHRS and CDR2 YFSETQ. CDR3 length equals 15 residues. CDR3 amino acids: CASSSRDRGPNEQFF. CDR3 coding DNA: TGCGCCAGCAGCTCGCGGGACAGGGGTCCCAATGAGCAGTTCTTC.

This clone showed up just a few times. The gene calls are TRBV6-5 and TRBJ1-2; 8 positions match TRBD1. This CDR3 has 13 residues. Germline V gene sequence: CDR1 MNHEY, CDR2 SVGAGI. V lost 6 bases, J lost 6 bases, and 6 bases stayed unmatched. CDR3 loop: CASSPGGWDGYTF. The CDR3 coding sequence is TGTGCCAGCAGCCCAGGGGGCTGGGATGGCTACACCTTC.

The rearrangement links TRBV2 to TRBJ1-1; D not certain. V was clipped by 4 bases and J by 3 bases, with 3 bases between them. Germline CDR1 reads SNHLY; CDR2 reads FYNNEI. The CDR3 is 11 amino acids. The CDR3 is CASSGDTEAFF. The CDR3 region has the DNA TGTGCCAGCAGTGGGGACACTGAAGCTTTCTTT.

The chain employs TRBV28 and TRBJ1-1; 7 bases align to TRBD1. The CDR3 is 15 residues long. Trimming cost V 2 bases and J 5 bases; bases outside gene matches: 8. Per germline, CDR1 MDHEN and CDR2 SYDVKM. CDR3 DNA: TGTGCCAGCAGTTTAAACTTAGGCAGGGGGACTGAAGCTTTCTTT. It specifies CASSLNLGRGTEAFF.

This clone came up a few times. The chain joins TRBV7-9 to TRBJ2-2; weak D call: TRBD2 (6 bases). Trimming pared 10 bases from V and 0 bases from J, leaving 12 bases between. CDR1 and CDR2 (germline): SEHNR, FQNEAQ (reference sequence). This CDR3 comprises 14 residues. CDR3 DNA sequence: TGTGCCAACAGAGCGGGTACGAACACCGGGGAGCTGTTTTTT. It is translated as CANRAGTNTGELFF.

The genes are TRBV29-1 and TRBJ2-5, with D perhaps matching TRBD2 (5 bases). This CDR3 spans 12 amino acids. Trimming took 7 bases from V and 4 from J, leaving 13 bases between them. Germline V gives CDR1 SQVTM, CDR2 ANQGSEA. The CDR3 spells CSAGSSGETQYF. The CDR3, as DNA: TGCAGCGCCGGGTCAAGCGGAGAGACCCAGTACTTC.

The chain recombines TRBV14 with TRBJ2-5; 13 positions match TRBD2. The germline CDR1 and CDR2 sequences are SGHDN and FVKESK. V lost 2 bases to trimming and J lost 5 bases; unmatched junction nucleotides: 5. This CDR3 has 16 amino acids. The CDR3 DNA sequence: TGTGCCAGCAGCCAAAAGACTAGCGGGAGGTGGGAGACCCAGTACTTC. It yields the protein CASSQKTSGRWETQYF.

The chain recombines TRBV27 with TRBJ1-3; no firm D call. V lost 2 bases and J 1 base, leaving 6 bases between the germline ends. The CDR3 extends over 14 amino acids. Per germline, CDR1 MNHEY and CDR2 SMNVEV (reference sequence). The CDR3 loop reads CASSLSLSGNTIYF. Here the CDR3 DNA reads TGTGCCAGCAGTTTAAGCCTGTCTGGAAACACCATATATTTT.

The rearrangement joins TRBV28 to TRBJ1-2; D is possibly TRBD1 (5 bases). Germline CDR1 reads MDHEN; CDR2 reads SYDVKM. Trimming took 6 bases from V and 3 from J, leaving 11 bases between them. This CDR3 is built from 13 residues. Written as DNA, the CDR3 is TGTGCCAGCAGAGGGGACGGCCACTATGGCTACACCTTC. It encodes CASRGDGHYGYTF.

The CDR3 is CASSPREGWSGYTF. The CDR3 nucleotides read TGTGCCAGCAGTCCCCGGGAGGGGTGGAGTGGCTACACCTTC. This chain uses TRBV2 with TRBJ1-2; maybe TRBD1 (5 bases). The CDR3 contains 14 residues. V shed 5 bases and J shed 7 bases, with 17 bases lying between them. Germline loops: CDR1 SNHLY, CDR2 FYNNEI.